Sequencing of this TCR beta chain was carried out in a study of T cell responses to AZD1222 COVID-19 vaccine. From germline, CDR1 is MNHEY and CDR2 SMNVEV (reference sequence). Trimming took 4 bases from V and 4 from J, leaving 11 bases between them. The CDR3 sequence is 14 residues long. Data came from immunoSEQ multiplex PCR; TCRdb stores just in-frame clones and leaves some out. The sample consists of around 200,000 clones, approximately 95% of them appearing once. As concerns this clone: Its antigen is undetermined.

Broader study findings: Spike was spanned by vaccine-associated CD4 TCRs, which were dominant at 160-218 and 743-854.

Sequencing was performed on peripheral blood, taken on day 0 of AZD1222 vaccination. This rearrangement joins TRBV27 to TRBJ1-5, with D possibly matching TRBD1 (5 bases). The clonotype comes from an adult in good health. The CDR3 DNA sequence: TGTGCCAGCAGTTCATCGACAGTGAATCAGCCCCAGCATTTT. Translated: CASSSSTVNQPQHF.